The 26 T cell receptor beta chains reported below all come from one sample, sequenced in a study of cytomegalovirus exposure and HLA in healthy donors. In the PCR, 60 Vbeta and 13 Jbeta primers were used. Libraries were prepared by immunoSEQ multiplex PCR; TCRdb keeps only in-frame clonotypes and omits some of them. The table shows about 180,000 clones, with 75% to 85% occurring only once. The sample taken for sequencing was PBMCs. These receptors all come from a woman aged 25 to 45 in good health and CMV-seropositive.

Remarks on this clone: The junction shows a germline mismatch at one end, possibly a read error. The chain employs TRBV6-1 and TRBJ1-5; D unresolved. The CDR3 contains 14 residues. Germline V gene lookup returns CDR1 MNHNS and CDR2 SASEGT. The CDR3 DNA is TGTGCCAGCAGCGAAGGGCAGACGGGGCAGCCCCAGCATTTT. Protein sequence: CASSEGQTGQPQHF.

The rearrangement links TRBV18 to TRBJ1-2, with D perhaps matching TRBD1 (5 bases). The CDR3 runs to 14 residues. Germline CDR1 KGHSH, CDR2 LQKENI. Trimming removed 0 bases from V and 8 bases from J, with 13 bases in between. The CDR3: CASSPPWGVSGYTF. The CDR3 DNA follows: TGTGCCAGCTCACCACCATGGGGGGTTAGCGGCTACACCTTC.

V is TRBV10-3 and J is TRBJ1-6, with 9 bases aligning to TRBD1. V was clipped by 3 bases and J by 6 bases; unmatched bases: 3. This CDR3 spans 15 amino acids. CDR1 and CDR2 from the germline V gene are ENHRY and SYGVKD. CDR3 residues: CAISESTGGNSPLHF. The CDR3 DNA reads TGTGCCATCAGTGAATCGACAGGGGGTAATTCACCCCTCCACTTT.

This rearrangement joins TRBV27 to TRBJ2-2; TRBD1 is a possible D gene (6 bases). The ends were cut back, 3 bases at V and 6 bases at J, with 17 bases in the middle. CDR1 is MNHEY and CDR2 is SMNVEV in the germline V gene (reference sequence). The CDR3 sequence is 16 residues long. The CDR3 DNA follows: TGTGCCAGCAGTTTCGGGTGGGGGCCCGGCGCCGGGGAGCTGTTTTTT. It codes for CASSFGWGPGAGELFF.

This clone was recorded a few times. The J gene is TRBJ2-3, the V gene TRBV5-6; D is unresolved. V lost 1 base and J 4 bases, leaving 13 bases between the germline ends. This CDR3 spans 15 amino acids. The germline gives CDR1 SGHDT, CDR2 YYEEEE. In nucleotides, the CDR3 is TGTGCCAGCAGCTTGAAACTCCCCTCGGCAGATACGCAGTATTTT. It encodes CASSLKLPSADTQYF. The full variable domain, its missing parts supplied by reference TRBV5-6 and TRBJ2-3, is DAGVTQSPTHLIKTRGQQVTLRCSPKSGHDTVSWYQQALGQGPQFIFQYYEEEERQRGNFPDRFSGHQFPNYSSELNVNALLLGDSALYLCASSLKLPSADTQYFGPGTRLTVL.

This clone has only one observation. The chain combines TRBV27 with TRBJ1-6; D gene uncertain. The V end was cut by 3 bases, the J end by 4 bases, with 7 bases between. In germline, CDR1 is MNHEY, CDR2 SMNVEV (reference sequence). The CDR3 totals 14 residues. For the CDR3, the DNA is TGTGCCAGCAGTTTCAGAGCGTATAATTCACCCCTCCACTTT. Residues: CASSFRAYNSPLHF.

In this sample, this clone turned up a few times. J is TRBJ2-7 and V is TRBV4-3; a possible D gene is TRBD1 (5 bases). Germline V gene data show CDR1 as LGHNA and CDR2 as YSLEER. Trimming left V 1 base short and J 3 bases short, with 19 bases between. The length of the CDR3 is 17 residues. CDR3 sequence reads: CASSQGLQVRRGYEQYF. The CDR3 DNA is TGCGCCAGCAGCCAAGGCCTACAGGTTAGAAGGGGCTACGAGCAGTACTTC.

This rearrangement joins TRBV7-9 to TRBJ2-2, with 8 bases lining up with TRBD2. Trimming took 5 bases from V and 3 from J; bases not matched to a gene: 8. CDR3 length: 16 amino acids. Germline V gene sequence: CDR1 SEHNR, CDR2 FQNEAQ (reference sequence). The CDR3 sequence is CASSKSGSRDTGELFF. The CDR3 DNA sequence: TGTGCCAGCAGCAAAAGCGGGAGCCGAGACACCGGGGAGCTGTTTTTT.

Only one count was recorded for this clone. The chain is built from TRBV9 and TRBJ2-4; 9 nucleotides agree with TRBD2. Germline trimming cut 2 bases from V and 0 bases from J; bases unmatched to any gene: 3. This CDR3 region has 16 residues. Germline CDR1 SGDLS, CDR2 YYNGEE. The CDR3 region is CASSVSGGLAKNIQYF. DNA of the CDR3: TGTGCCAGCAGCGTTAGCGGGGGTTTAGCCAAAAACATTCAGTACTTC. The full variable domain, in which reference TRBV9 and TRBJ2-4 provide the parts outside the CDR3, is DSGVTQTPKHLITATGQRVTLRCSPRSGDLSVYWYQQSLDQGLQFLIQYYNGEERAKGNILERFSAQQFPDLHSELNLSSLELGDSALYFCASSVSGGLAKNIQYFGAGTRLSVL.

This clone was detected once. The chain has TRBV7-9 and TRBJ1-5, with D tentatively TRBD1 (6 bases). The CDR3 loop spans 15 amino acids. The germline CDR1 and CDR2 sequences are SEHNR and FQNEAQ (reference sequence). Trimming shortened V by 1 base and J by 0 bases, and 7 bases separated the two germline ends. The CDR3 nucleotides are TGTGCCAGCAGCTTAGGGACAGCTAGCAATCAGCCCCAGCATTTT. Translating gives CASSLGTASNQPQHF.

Here the CDR3 reads CASSFAGAGPEETQYF. The CDR3 coding sequence is TGTGCCAGCAGTTTTGCTGGGGCAGGGCCAGAGGAGACCCAGTACTTC. The chain carries TRBV28 and TRBJ2-5, with D maybe TRBD1 (5 bases). The CDR3 is 16 amino acids. Germline CDR1 reads MDHEN; CDR2 reads SYDVKM. Trimming removed 3 bases from V and 5 bases from J, with 19 bases in between.

To note about this clone: Other DNA sequences within the sample encode an identical CDR3. The chain is built from TRBV13 and TRBJ2-7; D gene uncertain. Trimming stripped 5 bases from V and 0 bases from J, with 5 bases between. This CDR3 is built from 12 residues. The germline gives CDR1 PRHDT, CDR2 FYEKMQ (reference sequence). CDR3 nucleotides: TGTGCCAGCAGCCCGAGCTCCTACGAGCAGTACTTC. This encodes CASSPSSYEQYF.

This clone was seen just once. V is TRBV10-3 and J is TRBJ1-1; TRBD1 agrees at 8 bases. The CDR3 runs 14 residues. Germline V CDR1 and CDR2: ENHRY, SYGVKD. Trimming cost V 6 bases and J 2 bases; bases outside gene matches: 5. The CDR3 sequence: CAIRRDRINTEAFF. Here the CDR3 DNA reads TGTGCCATCAGACGGGACAGGATTAACACTGAAGCTTTCTTT.

V gene TRBV29-1 combines with J gene TRBJ1-2; TRBD1 agrees at 9 bases. There are 15 residues in the CDR3. Germline loops: CDR1 SQVTM, CDR2 ANQGSEA. Germline trimming cut 3 bases from V and 2 bases from J; bases unmatched to any gene: 7. CDR3 coding DNA: TGCAGCGTTGAGTCCCGACAGGGGGGGAACTATGGCTACACCTTC. Translation gives CSVESRQGGNYGYTF.

The table lists this clone with a count of one. The genes are TRBV6-1 and TRBJ1-5; tentative D call: TRBD1 (5 bases). This CDR3 is built from 15 residues. The V gene's germline CDR1 is MNHNS and CDR2 SASEGT. V lost 3 bases and J 3 bases, leaving 12 bases between the germline ends. Here the CDR3 reads CASSDRGRVNQPQHF. CDR3 coding DNA: TGTGCCAGCAGTGATAGGGGCAGGGTCAATCAGCCCCAGCATTTT.

The chain employs TRBV11-2 and TRBJ1-4; 7 bases line up with TRBD1. Trimming removed 5 bases from V and 8 bases from J; junction bases left unmatched: 11. The V gene's germline CDR1 is SGHAT and CDR2 FQNNGV. CDR3 length: 15 residues. The CDR3 region is CASSPRGRGREKLFF. The CDR3 DNA sequence: TGTGCCAGCAGCCCAAGGGGCAGGGGGAGGGAAAAACTGTTTTTT.

In this sample, this clone turned up a few times. The chain uses TRBV28 and TRBJ1-2, with D possibly matching TRBD1 (5 bases). Trimming cost V 5 bases and J 3 bases, with 16 bases left between them. CDR3 length: 15 amino acids. Germline loops: CDR1 MDHEN, CDR2 SYDVKM. Written as DNA, the CDR3 is TGTGCCAGCAGTGGGGGGGGGTCCGGCGACTATGGCTACACCTTC. It encodes CASSGGGSGDYGYTF.

The chain recombines TRBV28 with TRBJ2-3, with 7 bases identical to TRBD1. CDR1 and CDR2 from the germline V gene are MDHEN and SYDVKM. With 8 bases clipped from V and 4 bases from J, the junction kept 18 bases outside the gene matches. CDR3 length: 17 amino acids. The CDR3 reads CASAGSGTAGIADTQYF. For the CDR3, the DNA is TGTGCCAGCGCAGGGTCAGGGACAGCTGGGATCGCAGATACGCAGTATTTT. Filled out from reference TRBV28 and TRBJ2-3, the complete variable domain reads DVKVTQSSRYLVKRTGEKVFLECVQDMDHENMFWYRQDPGLGLRLIYFSYDVKMKEKGDIPEGYSVSREKKERFSLILESASTNQTSMYLCASAGSGTAGIADTQYFGPGTRLTVL.

In the case of this clone: Other DNA sequences in the sample encode the same CDR3. This chain joins TRBV6-6 and TRBJ2-5; D uncertain. V lost 5 bases, J lost 5 bases, and 6 bases lay in between. Germline CDR1 is MNHNY and CDR2 is SVGAGI (reference sequence). This CDR3 spans 11 amino acids. The CDR3: CASSPSETQYF. As DNA, the CDR3 is TGTGCCAGCAGTCCGTCGGAGACCCAGTACTTC.

The chain carries TRBV10-3 and TRBJ1-2; D may be TRBD1 (6 bases). Between the trimmed V and J ends, which lost 0 bases and 0 bases, there was a span of 11 bases. CDR3 length: 16 residues. Germline V gives CDR1 ENHRY, CDR2 SYGVKD. The CDR3 coding sequence is TGTGCCATCAGTGAGTCCCGGACAGATCCTAACTATGGCTACACCTTC. Amino acids: CAISESRTDPNYGYTF.

This clone was counted a few times. The chain links TRBV4-1 to TRBJ2-7, with no clear D. CDR3 length: 13 residues. Trimming shortened V by 1 base and J by 5 bases, and 9 bases separated the two germline ends. Germline values: CDR1 MGHRA, CDR2 YSYEKL. CDR3 coding DNA: TGCGCCAGCAGCCAAGCTCTACGCGACGAGCAGTACTTC. It codes for CASSQALRDEQYF.

The CDR3 loop reads CASSLLGPSGNSPLHF. The CDR3 coding sequence is TGTGCCAGCAGTCTCTTGGGCCCTTCTGGGAATTCACCCCTCCACTTT. This rearrangement joins TRBV27 to TRBJ1-6; D is unclear. Germline values: CDR1 MNHEY, CDR2 SMNVEV (reference sequence). V lost 5 bases and J 7 bases, leaving 18 bases between the germline ends. The CDR3 is 16 amino acids.

This chain links TRBV9 with TRBJ2-7; D remains ambiguous. With 2 bases removed from V and 0 bases from J, the gap between germline ends came to 9 bases. The germline V gene encodes CDR1 SGDLS and CDR2 YYNGEE. The CDR3 has 14 residues. The CDR3 DNA reads as TGTGCCAGCAGCGTTGGATCTAGCTCCTACGAGCAGTACTTC. This encodes CASSVGSSSYEQYF.

The chain combines TRBV7-6 with TRBJ1-4; 12 bases fit TRBD1. CDR3 length: 16 residues. Germline CDR1 reads SGHVS; CDR2 reads FNYEAQ. With 5 bases clipped from V and 6 bases from J, the junction kept 7 bases outside the gene matches. CDR3 amino acids: CASSPGQGAGDEKLFF. The CDR3 region has the DNA TGTGCCAGCAGCCCGGGACAGGGGGCCGGTGATGAAAAACTGTTTTTT.

On this clone itself: The sample contains more than one DNA sequence encoding this CDR3. The V gene is TRBV7-2, the J gene TRBJ2-1; 11 bases line up with TRBD1. This CDR3 is 13 amino acids long. The germline gives CDR1 SGHTA, CDR2 FQGNSA. Losses at the gene ends were 1 base for V and 11 bases for J; bases not matched to a gene: 1. The CDR3 loop is CASSLGTGGKQFF. The CDR3, as DNA: TGTGCCAGCAGCTTAGGGACAGGGGGCAAGCAGTTCTTC.

V and J are TRBV15 and TRBJ2-7; no clear D. CDR1 and CDR2 from the germline V gene are LNHNV and YYDKDF (reference sequence). The germline V and J ends were trimmed by 1 base and 9 bases, with 10 bases remaining between them. The CDR3 covers 12 residues. The CDR3 region is CATSRGEAVQYF. In DNA, the CDR3 is TGTGCCACCAGCAGAGGAGAGGCAGTGCAGTACTTC.